These 25 T cell receptor beta chains were all obtained from the same sample, sequenced in a study of blood T cell repertoires in COVID-19. Clones were read by immunoSEQ multiplex PCR, and TCRdb kept only the in-frame ones, dropping some. The profile shows a few hundred thousand clones, 80% to 90% of them singletons. Sequencing input: PBMCs or T cells enriched from blood (not recorded which). These receptor sequences come from a man aged 18 to 30 who had recovered from COVID-19.

Only one count was recorded for this clone. The chain uses TRBV6-5 and TRBJ1-3, with TRBD1 as a possible D gene (6 bases). This CDR3 spans 15 amino acids. The germline V and J ends were trimmed by 8 bases and 3 bases, with 17 bases remaining between them. The germline gives CDR1 MNHEY, CDR2 SVGAGI. Here the CDR3 reads CASHTGNLGGNTIYF. The CDR3 bases are TGTGCCAGCCATACAGGGAACTTGGGTGGAAACACCATATATTTT.

The chain carries TRBV4-1 and TRBJ2-7, with D perhaps TRBD1 (6 bases). This CDR3 contains 15 residues. Looked up from germline, CDR1 is MGHRA and CDR2 is YSYEKL. V gave up 4 bases and J gave up 2 bases, with 15 bases separating them. The CDR3 nucleotides are TGCGCCAGCAGCCCTGGGACATTGGGGACCTACGAGCAGTACTTC. Translating gives CASSPGTLGTYEQYF.

The chain has TRBV9 and TRBJ1-1; D is perhaps TRBD1 (6 bases). The CDR3 has 15 residues. Trimming cost V 1 base and J 1 base, with 11 bases left between them. Germline V gives CDR1 SGDLS, CDR2 YYNGEE. The CDR3 region is CASSVSPGENTEAFF. DNA for the CDR3: TGTGCCAGCAGCGTATCGCCAGGGGAGAACACTGAAGCTTTCTTT.

The chain uses TRBV6-2 or TRBV6-3 and TRBJ1-2; the D gene is possibly TRBD1 (6 bases). The CDR3 is 14 amino acids. Germline V gene lookup returns CDR1 MNHEY and CDR2 SVGEGT. V was shortened by 5 bases and J by 5 bases, with 15 bases between the two germline ends. CDR3 sequence: CASSPLGGRYGYTF. The CDR3 nucleotides are TGTGCCAGCAGTCCCCTTGGGGGCCGGTATGGCTACACCTTC.

The J gene is TRBJ2-6, the V gene TRBV7-6; no reliable D call. Per germline, CDR1 SGHVS and CDR2 FNYEAQ. The CDR3 contains 15 residues. V was pared by 4 bases and J by 0 bases, with 7 bases between. CDR3 sequence: CASSSIASGANVLTF. In DNA form, the CDR3 reads TGTGCCAGCAGCTCTATAGCCTCTGGGGCCAACGTCCTGACTTTC. Looking up the rest from reference TRBV7-6 and TRBJ2-6 gives the full variable domain: GAGVSQSPRYKVTKRGQDVALRCDPISGHVSLYWYRQALGQGPEFLTYFNYEAQQDKSGLPNDRFSAERPEGSISTLTIQRTEQRDSAMYRCASSSIASGANVLTFGAGSRLTVL.

The chain recombines TRBV14 with TRBJ2-3, with a weak D call TRBD2 (7 bases). Per germline, CDR1 SGHDN and CDR2 FVKESK. The CDR3 is made up of 18 amino acids. V was trimmed by 2 bases and J by 3 bases, leaving 21 bases between them. CDR3 nucleotide sequence: TGTGCCAGCAGCCAACCCTCCTGGGGGGGGGCCCCAACAGATACGCAGTATTTT. Amino acid sequence: CASSQPSWGGAPTDTQYF.

V is TRBV20-1 and J is TRBJ2-1, with TRBD1 matching 7 bases. The germline V gene has CDR1 DFQATT and CDR2 SNEGSKA (reference sequence). The CDR3 extends over 14 amino acids. Trimming took 3 bases from V and 2 from J; bases not matched to a gene: 4. CDR3 amino acids: CSASRGQTYNEQFF. CDR3 in DNA: TGCAGTGCTAGTAGGGGACAGACCTACAATGAGCAGTTCTTC.

The V gene is TRBV3-1 (or the pseudogene TRBV3-2), the J gene TRBJ1-1; D remains unclear. This CDR3 is built from 12 residues. The V gene lost 3 bases and the J gene lost 6 bases, with 8 bases spanning the gap. Germline values: CDR1 LGHDT, CDR2 YNNKEL (reference sequence). Written as DNA, the CDR3 is TGTGCCAGCAGCCATAGGAGATCTGAAGCTTTCTTT. It yields the protein CASSHRRSEAFF.

V is TRBV5-4 and J is TRBJ1-1, with TRBD1 as a possible D gene (5 bases). Germline V gene sequence: CDR1 SGHNT, CDR2 YYREEE (reference sequence). V gave up 4 bases and J gave up 0 bases, with 19 bases separating them. The CDR3 has 17 amino acids. The CDR3 nucleotides read TGTGCCAGCAGCGCTACTAAGACAGCCCACATGAACACTGAAGCTTTCTTT. It yields the protein CASSATKTAHMNTEAFF.

This clone has just one count. V gene TRBV27 combines with J gene TRBJ1-1; possibly TRBD1 for D (5 bases). The CDR3 is made up of 13 amino acids. The V end lost 7 bases, the J end lost 0 bases, and 9 bases lay between the germline ends. Germline CDR1 is MNHEY and CDR2 is SMNVEV (reference sequence). The DNA of the CDR3 is TGTGCCAGCAAACAGGTCATGAACACTGAAGCTTTCTTT. It yields the protein CASKQVMNTEAFF.

The V call is TRBV2, the J call TRBJ2-2, with D possibly TRBD1 on 7 matching bases. The germline CDR1 and CDR2 sequences are SNHLY and FYNNEI. V shed 9 bases and J shed 5 bases, with 19 bases lying between them. The CDR3 has 15 amino acids. The CDR3 DNA is TGTGCCAGTAACCGCGATGCAGGGGGGACCGGGGAGCTGTTTTTT. Its protein product is CASNRDAGGTGELFF.

V usage is TRBV6-5 and J usage is TRBJ1-1, with 7 bases aligning to TRBD1. The trim removed 7 bases at V and 3 bases at J, leaving 8 bases unmatched. Germline V gene lookup returns CDR1 MNHEY and CDR2 SVGAGI. This CDR3 is 14 amino acids long. The CDR3 loop reads CASNQQGLYTEAFF. DNA of the CDR3: TGTGCCAGCAACCAACAGGGGCTTTACACTGAAGCTTTCTTT.

The chain has TRBV2 and TRBJ2-5; a weak D match, TRBD1 (6 bases). CDR3 length equals 9 residues. Looked up from germline, CDR1 is SNHLY and CDR2 is FYNNEI. Trimming left V 11 bases short and J 9 bases short, with 10 bases between. The CDR3 DNA reads as TGTGCCGGTGGACAGCCCCAGTACTTC. The encoded protein is CAGGQPQYF.

The chain uses TRBV28 and TRBJ1-1; D unresolved. The V gene's germline CDR1 is MDHEN and CDR2 SYDVKM. This CDR3 spans 11 amino acids. V was shortened by 6 bases and J by 6 bases, with 8 bases between the two germline ends. This chain's CDR3 is CASSLQAEAFF. The DNA for the CDR3 is TGTGCCAGCAGCCTTCAGGCTGAAGCTTTCTTT.

The rearrangement uses TRBV2 and TRBJ2-5; 14 bases are shared with TRBD2. The junction had 8 bases not matched to a gene; V was cut back by 6 bases and J by 5 bases. The CDR3 sequence is 16 residues long. Germline lookup yields CDR1 SNHLY and CDR2 FYNNEI. The CDR3 sequence: CASSLTSGGARETQYF. CDR3 nucleotides: TGTGCCAGCAGCTTGACTAGCGGGGGGGCCAGGGAGACCCAGTACTTC. The entire variable domain, with the rest obtained from reference TRBV2 and TRBJ2-5, is as follows: EPEVTQTPSHQVTQMGQEVILRCVPISNHLYFYWYRQILGQKVEFLVSFYNNEISEKSEIFDDQFSVERPDGSNFTLKIRSTKLEDSAMYFCASSLTSGGARETQYFGPGTRLLVL.

The genes are TRBV5-6 and TRBJ1-2; 11 bases match TRBD1. Looked up from germline, CDR1 is SGHDT and CDR2 is YYEEEE. This CDR3 is built from 15 residues. V lost 3 bases and J lost 4; bases outside the gene matches: 5. The CDR3 nucleotides are TGTGCCAGCAGCTCCCGGGACAGGGGGGCCTATGGCTACACCTTC. Its protein product is CASSSRDRGAYGYTF.

V gene TRBV3-1 (or the pseudogene TRBV3-2) combines with J gene TRBJ2-7, with TRBD2 identical over 14 bases. The germline V gene has CDR1 LGHDT and CDR2 YNNKEL (reference sequence). CDR3 length: 15 residues. Unmatched junction bases numbered 7, after V lost 0 bases and J lost 12 bases. Here the CDR3 DNA reads TGTGCCAGCAGCCAAGATCGGGGACTAGCGGGGGACTTGTACTTC. It translates to CASSQDRGLAGDLYF.

The chain combines TRBV6-6 with TRBJ2-4; tentatively, D is TRBD2 (5 bases). Germline CDR1 MNHNY, CDR2 SVGAGI (reference sequence). The CDR3 is made up of 13 amino acids. Between the trimmed V and J ends, which lost 5 bases and 9 bases, there was a span of 14 bases. Here the CDR3 reads CASSPGPAGIQYF. The CDR3 DNA is TGTGCCAGCAGTCCCGGGCCCGCGGGCATTCAGTACTTC.

The chain joins TRBV6-1 to TRBJ1-6; tentative D call: TRBD1 (5 bases). The CDR3 extends over 15 amino acids. Germline assignment: CDR1 MNHNS and CDR2 SASEGT. V lost 0 bases and J 10 bases, leaving 13 bases between the germline ends. In nucleotides, the CDR3 is TGTGCCAGCAGTGAAGCGCAGGGTGGTCGATCACCCCTCCACTTT. It translates to CASSEAQGGRSPLHF.

This chain connects TRBV5-6 to TRBJ1-1, with TRBD1 identical over 7 bases. The V segment lost 4 bases and the J segment 4 bases; nucleotides outside the gene matches: 22. From germline, CDR1 is SGHDT and CDR2 YYEEEE. This CDR3 has 19 amino acids. In DNA, the CDR3 is TGTGCCAGCAGCCTGGGACAGTCTTTAATTGGATTTGTTAGCACTGAAGCTTTCTTT. Encoded protein: CASSLGQSLIGFVSTEAFF.

This sequence joins TRBV18 and TRBJ2-7, with TRBD2 matching 7 bases. This CDR3 has 14 amino acids. Trimming at V came to 3 bases and at J to 6 bases, leaving 8 bases not matched to a gene. Germline V gives CDR1 KGHSH, CDR2 LQKENI. The CDR3 DNA reads TGTGCCAGCTCACCGCCCGGGGGGAGTTTCGAGCAGTACTTC. Translation: CASSPPGGSFEQYF. Drawing the rest from reference TRBV18 and TRBJ2-7, the complete variable domain is NAGVMQNPRHLVRRRGQEARLRCSPMKGHSHVYWYRQLPEEGLKFMVYLQKENIIDESGMPKERFSAEFPKEGPSILRIQQVVRGDSAAYFCASSPPGGSFEQYFGPGTRLTVT.

This chain connects TRBV12-1 to TRBJ1-3. TRBV12-1 is shown as a pseudogene. The CDR3 consists of 11 residues. CDR3 loop: CASSARDTIYF. CDR3 in DNA: TGTGCCAGCAGCGCCCGAGACACCATATATTTT.

The genes are TRBV25-1 and TRBJ1-1, with D possibly being TRBD1 (5 bases). Deletions cut 7 bases from V and 0 bases from J, with 9 bases between. The length of the CDR3 is 13 residues. Germline V gene sequence: CDR1 MGHDK, CDR2 SYGVNS. CDR3 nucleotides: TGTGCCAGCACCACAGGACTGAACACTGAAGCTTTCTTT. Protein product: CASTTGLNTEAFF.

J is TRBJ1-2 and V is TRBV19, with D unclear. Trimming took off 6 bases at V and 3 bases at J, with 17 bases between the two ends. Germline CDR1 and CDR2: LNHDA and SQIVND (reference sequence). This CDR3 is 15 amino acids long. The CDR3 here is CASSMSPTWDYGYTF. The CDR3 coding sequence is TGTGCCAGTAGCATGTCCCCGACTTGGGACTATGGCTACACCTTC. The variable domain in full, completed from reference TRBV19 and TRBJ1-2, reads DGGITQSPKYLFRKEGQNVTLSCEQNLNHDAMYWYRQDPGQGLRLIYYSQIVNDFQKGDIAEGYSVSREKKESFPLTVTSAQKNPTAFYLCASSMSPTWDYGYTFGSGTRLTVV.

CDR3 coding DNA: TGTGCCAGCACCGGAGCGGGAGCCACAGATACGCAGTATTTT. Translated, it gives CASTGAGATDTQYF. The chain joins TRBV6-5 to TRBJ2-3; TRBD2 aligns across 8 bases. The CDR3 is 14 residues long. Germline V gives CDR1 MNHEY, CDR2 SVGAGI. With 7 bases clipped from V and 2 bases from J, the junction kept 5 bases outside the gene matches.